This T cell receptor beta chain stems from a study of beta chain features in type 1 diabetes. V gave up 5 bases and J gave up 3 bases; unmatched junction bases: 2. This CDR3 is built from 13 residues. The germline gives CDR1 MNHNY, CDR2 SVGAGI (reference sequence). This clone was recorded a few times. What it binds is unknown. Study findings and constraints: A possible short-template PCR bias applies equally to patients and controls.

The investigators reverse transcribed all of the isolated RNA, so they sequenced expressed TCRB transcripts. Profiling relied on immunoSEQ multiplex PCR, and the TCRdb table lists in-frame clones only, not all of them. This table holds hundreds of thousands of clones, about a sixth found once. This TCR was recovered from a woman aged 18-29 years in good health. This rearrangement joins TRBV6-6 to TRBJ2-7; TRBD2 agrees at 9 bases. The sample comprised naive CD4+ T cells from blood. CDR3 bases: TGTGCCAGCAGTCCTAGCGGGGACTACGAGCAGTACTTC. Its protein is CASSPSGDYEQYF.